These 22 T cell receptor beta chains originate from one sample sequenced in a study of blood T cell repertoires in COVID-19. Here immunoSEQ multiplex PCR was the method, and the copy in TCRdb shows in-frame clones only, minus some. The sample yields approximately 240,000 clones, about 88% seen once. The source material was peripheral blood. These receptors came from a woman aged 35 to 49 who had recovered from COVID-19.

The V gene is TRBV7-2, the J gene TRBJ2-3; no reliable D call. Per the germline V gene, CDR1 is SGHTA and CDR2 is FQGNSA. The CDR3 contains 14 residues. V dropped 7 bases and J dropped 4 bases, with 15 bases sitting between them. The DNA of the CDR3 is TGTGCCAGCATCCCTAACCCCGAAGCAGATACGCAGTATTTT. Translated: CASIPNPEADTQYF.

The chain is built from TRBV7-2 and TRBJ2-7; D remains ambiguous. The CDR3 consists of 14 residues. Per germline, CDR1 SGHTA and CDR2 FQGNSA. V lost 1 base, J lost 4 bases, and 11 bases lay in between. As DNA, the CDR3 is TGTGCCAGCAGCTTAGACCCGGGTTTTTACGAGCAGTACTTC. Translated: CASSLDPGFYEQYF.

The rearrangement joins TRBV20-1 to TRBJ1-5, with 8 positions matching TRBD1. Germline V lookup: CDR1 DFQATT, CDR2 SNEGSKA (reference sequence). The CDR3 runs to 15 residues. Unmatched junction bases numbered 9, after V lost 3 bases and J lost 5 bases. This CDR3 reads CSASGQGKGYQPQHF. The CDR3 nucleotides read TGCAGTGCTAGTGGACAGGGAAAGGGTTATCAGCCCCAGCATTTT.

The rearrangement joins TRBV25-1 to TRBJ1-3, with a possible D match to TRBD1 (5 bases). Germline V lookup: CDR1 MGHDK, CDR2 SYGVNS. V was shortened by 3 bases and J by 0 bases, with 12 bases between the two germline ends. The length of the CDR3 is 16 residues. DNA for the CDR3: TGTGCCAGCAGTGAGTGGGGGGGTCTCTCTGGAAACACCATATATTTT. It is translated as CASSEWGGLSGNTIYF.

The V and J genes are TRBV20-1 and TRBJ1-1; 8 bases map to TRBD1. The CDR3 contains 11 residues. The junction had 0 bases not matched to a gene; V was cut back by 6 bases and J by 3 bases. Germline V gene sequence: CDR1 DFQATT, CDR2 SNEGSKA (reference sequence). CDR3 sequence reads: CSATGDTEAFF. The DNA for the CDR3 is TGCAGTGCGACAGGGGACACTGAAGCTTTCTTT.

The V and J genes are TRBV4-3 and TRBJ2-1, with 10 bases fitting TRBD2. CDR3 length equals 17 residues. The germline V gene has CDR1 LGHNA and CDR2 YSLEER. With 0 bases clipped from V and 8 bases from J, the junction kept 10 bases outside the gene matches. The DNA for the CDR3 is TGCGCCAGCAGCCAAGATCCCCTAGCGGGAGAGGCGGATGAGCAGTTCTTC. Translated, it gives CASSQDPLAGEADEQFF.

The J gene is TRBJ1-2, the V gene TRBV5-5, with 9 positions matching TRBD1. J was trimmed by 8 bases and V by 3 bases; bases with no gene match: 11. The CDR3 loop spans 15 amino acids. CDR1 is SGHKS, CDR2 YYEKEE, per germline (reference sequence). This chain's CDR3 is CASSSRTGDPKGYTF. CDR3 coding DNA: TGTGCCAGCAGCTCCCGGACAGGGGACCCTAAGGGCTACACCTTC.

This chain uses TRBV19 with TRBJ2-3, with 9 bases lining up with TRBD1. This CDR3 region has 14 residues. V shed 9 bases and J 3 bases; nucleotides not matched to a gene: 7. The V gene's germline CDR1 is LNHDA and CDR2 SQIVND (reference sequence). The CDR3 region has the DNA TGTGCCAGCTCTAAACAGGGGGCTACAGATACGCAGTATTTT. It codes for CASSKQGATDTQYF.

CDR3 in amino acids: CASSVEVEEDEQFF. The CDR3 DNA reads as TGTGCCAGCAGCGTAGAGGTAGAAGAGGATGAGCAGTTCTTC. The J gene is TRBJ2-1, the V gene TRBV9; D is uncertain. Trimming removed 0 bases from V and 8 bases from J, with 12 bases in between. Germline V gene data show CDR1 as SGDLS and CDR2 as YYNGEE. This CDR3 comprises 14 residues.

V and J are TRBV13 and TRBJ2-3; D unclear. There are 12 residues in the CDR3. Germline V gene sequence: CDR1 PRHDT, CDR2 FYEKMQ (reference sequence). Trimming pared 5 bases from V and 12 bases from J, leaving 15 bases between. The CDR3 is CASSISGYHQYF. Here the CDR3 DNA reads TGTGCCAGCAGCATATCAGGATACCATCAGTATTTT.

Here the CDR3 reads CASSSGLDNNEQFF. CDR3 DNA sequence: TGTGCCAGCAGCTCGGGACTAGATAACAATGAGCAGTTCTTC. V gene TRBV7-9 combines with J gene TRBJ2-1; 8 positions agree with TRBD2. With V trimmed by 4 bases and J by 5 bases, 4 bases remained unmatched. The CDR3 sequence is 14 residues long. Per germline, CDR1 SEHNR and CDR2 FQNEAQ (reference sequence).

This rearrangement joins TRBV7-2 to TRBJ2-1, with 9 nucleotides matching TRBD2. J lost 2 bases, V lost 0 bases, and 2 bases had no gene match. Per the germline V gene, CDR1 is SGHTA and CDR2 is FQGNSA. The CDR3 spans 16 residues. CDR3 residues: CASSLAGLATYNEQFF. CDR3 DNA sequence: TGTGCCAGCAGCTTAGCGGGACTAGCAACCTACAATGAGCAGTTCTTC. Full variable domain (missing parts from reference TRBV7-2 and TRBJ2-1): GAGVSQSPSNKVTEKGKDVELRCDPISGHTALYWYRQSLGQGLEFLIYFQGNSAPDKSGLPSDRFSAERTGGSVSTLTIQRTQQEDSAVYLCASSLAGLATYNEQFFGPGTRLTVL.

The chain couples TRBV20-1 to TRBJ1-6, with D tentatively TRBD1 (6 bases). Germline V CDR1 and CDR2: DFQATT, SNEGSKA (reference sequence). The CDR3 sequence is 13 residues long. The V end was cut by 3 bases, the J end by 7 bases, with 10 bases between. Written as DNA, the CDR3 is TGCAGTGCTAGTTCAGGGGCGAATTCACCCCTCCACTTT. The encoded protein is CSASSGANSPLHF.

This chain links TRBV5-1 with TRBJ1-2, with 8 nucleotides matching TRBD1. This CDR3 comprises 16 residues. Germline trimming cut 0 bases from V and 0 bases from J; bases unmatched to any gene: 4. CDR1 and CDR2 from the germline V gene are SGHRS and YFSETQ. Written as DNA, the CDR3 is TGCGCCAGCAGCTTGGGGGGACAGGACGCTAACTATGGCTACACCTTC. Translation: CASSLGGQDANYGYTF.

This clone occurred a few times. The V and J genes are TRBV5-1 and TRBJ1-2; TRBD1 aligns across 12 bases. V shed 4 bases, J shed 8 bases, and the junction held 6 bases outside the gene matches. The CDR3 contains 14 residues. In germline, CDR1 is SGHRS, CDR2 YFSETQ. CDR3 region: CASSPGQGALGYTF. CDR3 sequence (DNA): TGCGCCAGCAGCCCGGGACAGGGGGCCCTCGGCTACACCTTC.

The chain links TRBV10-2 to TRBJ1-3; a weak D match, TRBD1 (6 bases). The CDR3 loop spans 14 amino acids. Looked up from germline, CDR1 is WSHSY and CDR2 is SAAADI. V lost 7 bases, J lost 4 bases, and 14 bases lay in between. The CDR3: CASNTGGSGNTIYF. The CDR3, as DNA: TGCGCCAGCAACACGGGGGGCTCCGGAAACACCATATATTTT.

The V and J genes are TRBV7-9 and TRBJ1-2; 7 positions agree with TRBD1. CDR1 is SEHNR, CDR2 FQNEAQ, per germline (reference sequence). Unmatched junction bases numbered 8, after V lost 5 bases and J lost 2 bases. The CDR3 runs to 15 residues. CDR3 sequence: CASSTPGGTNYGYTF. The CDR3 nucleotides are TGTGCCAGCAGCACCCCAGGGGGGACGAACTATGGCTACACCTTC. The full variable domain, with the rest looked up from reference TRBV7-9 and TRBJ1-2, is DTGVSQNPRHKITKRGQNVTFRCDPISEHNRLYWYRQTLGQGPEFLTYFQNEAQLEKSRLLSDRFSAERPKGSFSTLEIQRTEQGDSAMYLCASSTPGGTNYGYTFGSGTRLTVV.

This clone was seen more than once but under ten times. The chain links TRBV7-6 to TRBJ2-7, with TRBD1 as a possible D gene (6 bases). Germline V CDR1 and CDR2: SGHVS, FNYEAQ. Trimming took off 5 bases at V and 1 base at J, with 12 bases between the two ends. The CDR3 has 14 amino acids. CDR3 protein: CASSGQSTSYEQYF. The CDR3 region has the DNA TGTGCCAGCAGCGGACAGAGTACTTCCTACGAGCAGTACTTC.

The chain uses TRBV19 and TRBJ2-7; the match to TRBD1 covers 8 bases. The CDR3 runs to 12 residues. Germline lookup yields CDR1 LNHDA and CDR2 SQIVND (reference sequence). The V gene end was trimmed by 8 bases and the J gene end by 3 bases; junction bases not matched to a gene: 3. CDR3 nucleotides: TGTGCCAGTGGGACAGGAAACTACGAGCAGTACTTC. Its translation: CASGTGNYEQYF.

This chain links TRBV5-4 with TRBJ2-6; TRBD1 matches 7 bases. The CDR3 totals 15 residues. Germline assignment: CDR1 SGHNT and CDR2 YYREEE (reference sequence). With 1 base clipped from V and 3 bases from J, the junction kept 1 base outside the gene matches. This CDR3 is CASSLNRGGANVLTF. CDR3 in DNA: TGTGCCAGCAGCTTGAACAGGGGTGGGGCCAACGTCCTGACTTTC.

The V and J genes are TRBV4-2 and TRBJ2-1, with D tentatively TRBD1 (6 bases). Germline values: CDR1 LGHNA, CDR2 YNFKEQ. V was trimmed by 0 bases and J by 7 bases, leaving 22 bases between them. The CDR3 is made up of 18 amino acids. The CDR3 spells CASSQDILDRVGENEQFF. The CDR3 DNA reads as TGTGCCAGCAGCCAAGATATCCTGGACAGAGTGGGTGAGAATGAGCAGTTCTTC.

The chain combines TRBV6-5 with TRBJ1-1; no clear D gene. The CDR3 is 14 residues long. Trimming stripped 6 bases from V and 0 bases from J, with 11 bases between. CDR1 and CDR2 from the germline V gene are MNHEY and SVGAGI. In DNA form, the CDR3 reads TGTGCCAGCAGCGCTCTCGGGTTGAACACTGAAGCTTTCTTT. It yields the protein CASSALGLNTEAFF.